The 28 T cell receptor beta chains reported below all come from one sample, sequenced in a study of blood T cell repertoires in COVID-19. Measured with immunoSEQ multiplex PCR; TCRdb has only the in-frame clones, and not every one. This table holds 300,000 to 500,000 clones, roughly 88% found once. Sequences were obtained from PBMCs or T cells enriched from blood (not recorded which). The receptors derive from a woman aged 40 to 49 with acute COVID-19.

The V and J genes are TRBV3-1 (or the pseudogene TRBV3-2) and TRBJ2-2; the match to TRBD2 covers 9 bases. CDR1 and CDR2 from the germline V gene are LGHDT and YNNKEL (reference sequence). CDR3 length: 20 amino acids. V shed 0 bases, J shed 4 bases, and the junction held 15 bases outside the gene matches. The CDR3 region is CASSQDEIAGVEPGTGELFF. CDR3 sequence (DNA): TGTGCCAGCAGCCAAGATGAGATAGCGGGGGTCGAACCGGGCACCGGGGAGCTGTTTTTT.

The genes are TRBV2 and TRBJ2-7; D ambiguous. The germline CDR1 and CDR2 sequences are SNHLY and FYNNEI. The V end was cut by 2 bases, the J end by 2 bases, with 10 bases between. The CDR3 spans 14 residues. In nucleotides, the CDR3 is TGTGCCAGCAGTGAAATCTCAGGAACCTACGAGCAGTACTTC. The encoded protein is CASSEISGTYEQYF.

The CDR3 DNA reads TGTGCCAGCAGCCAGGCCCGTTTGTACACTGAAGCTTTCTTT. Protein product: CASSQARLYTEAFF. This rearrangement joins TRBV5-4 to TRBJ1-1; no reliable D call. This CDR3 region has 14 residues. The V gene lost 4 bases and the J gene lost 3 bases, with 13 bases spanning the gap. Per germline, CDR1 SGHNT and CDR2 YYREEE (reference sequence).

The genes are TRBV4-2 and TRBJ2-1; D is undetermined. Trimming removed 1 base from V and 5 bases from J, with 9 bases in between. CDR3 length: 14 residues. CDR1 and CDR2 from the germline V gene are LGHNA and YNFKEQ. The CDR3 bases are TGTGCCAGCAGCCAAGGTAGCATAAACAATGAGCAGTTCTTC. This encodes CASSQGSINNEQFF.

The rearrangement joins TRBV27 to TRBJ2-5, with D possibly TRBD2 on 6 matching bases. V was trimmed by 0 bases and J by 4 bases, leaving 6 bases between them. From germline, CDR1 is MNHEY and CDR2 SMNVEV (reference sequence). This CDR3 has 13 amino acids. The CDR3 coding sequence is TGTGCCAGCAGTTTATCGGAGGGAGAGACCCAGTACTTC. As protein: CASSLSEGETQYF.

Worth noting for this clone: The DNA is omitted, as the CDR3 cannot be located on it reliably, and the CDR3 follows TCRdb's listing. The rearrangement links TRBV24-1 to TRBJ2-1; the D call of TRBD1 is as the table states it, not checked on the DNA. A total of 13 residues make up the CDR3, ends included. Germline assignment: CDR1 KGHDR and CDR2 SFDVKD. The CDR3: CATSVPGRNEQFF.

The V call is TRBV5-1, the J call TRBJ2-1, with 7 bases identical to TRBD2. Looked up from germline, CDR1 is SGHRS and CDR2 is YFSETQ. The V gene end was trimmed by 3 bases and the J gene end by 7 bases; junction bases not matched to a gene: 7. The CDR3 covers 14 residues. The CDR3 reads CASSSPSGVNEQFF. In nucleotides, the CDR3 is TGCGCCAGCAGCTCCCCGAGCGGGGTTAATGAGCAGTTCTTC. Complete variable domain (other parts from reference TRBV5-1 and TRBJ2-1): KAGVTQTPRYLIKTRGQQVTLSCSPISGHRSVSWYQQTPGQGLQFLFEYFSETQRNKGNFPGRFSGRQFSNSRSEMNVSTLELGDSALYLCASSSPSGVNEQFFGPGTRLTVL.

The gene calls are TRBV6-5 and TRBJ2-2; tentative D call: TRBD1 (5 bases). The length of the CDR3 is 15 residues. V was clipped by 2 bases and J by 6 bases, with 13 bases between them. CDR1 is MNHEY, CDR2 SVGAGI, per germline. The chain's CDR3 is CASSYTGAGPGELFF. CDR3 coding DNA: TGTGCCAGCAGTTACACAGGTGCAGGGCCCGGGGAGCTGTTTTTT.

The V gene is TRBV10-3, the J gene TRBJ1-3, with D possibly matching TRBD1 (6 bases). CDR3 length: 15 residues. Germline V lookup: CDR1 ENHRY, CDR2 SYGVKD. Trimming shortened V by 10 bases and J by 1 base, and 17 bases separated the two germline ends. The CDR3 nucleotides are TGTGCCACCTCGGGGGGCTGGGTATCTGGAAACACCATATATTTT. Its protein is CATSGGWVSGNTIYF.

This clone was seen just once. The chain has TRBV5-1 and TRBJ1-4; tentative D call: TRBD1 (6 bases). The CDR3 length is 14 residues. Per germline, CDR1 SGHRS and CDR2 YFSETQ. Between the trimmed V and J ends, which lost 5 bases and 7 bases, there was a span of 15 bases. The CDR3 here is CASSRQASSEKLFF. Written as DNA, the CDR3 is TGCGCCAGCAGTCGACAGGCTTCGAGTGAAAAACTGTTTTTT. The full variable domain, its missing parts supplied by reference TRBV5-1 and TRBJ1-4, is KAGVTQTPRYLIKTRGQQVTLSCSPISGHRSVSWYQQTPGQGLQFLFEYFSETQRNKGNFPGRFSGRQFSNSRSEMNVSTLELGDSALYLCASSRQASSEKLFFGSGTQLSVL.

The rearrangement links TRBV9 to TRBJ1-6; D might be TRBD1 (5 bases). Germline V gene sequence: CDR1 SGDLS, CDR2 YYNGEE. This CDR3 is built from 13 residues. The V end was cut by 0 bases, the J end by 7 bases, with 5 bases between. The CDR3, as DNA: TGTGCCAGCAGCGTAGAGGGGAATTCACCCCTCCACTTT. Its protein is CASSVEGNSPLHF.

The genes are TRBV21-1 and TRBJ1-3; the table names TRBD1, a call not compared with the DNA. TRBV21-1 is a recognized pseudogene. There are 15 residues in the CDR3. The DNA for the CDR3 is TGTGCCAGCAGCAGCCCCAGGGGCAGTGGAAACACCATATATTTT. It translates to CASSSPRGSGNTIYF.

This clone has only one observation. V usage is TRBV30 and J usage is TRBJ2-7; perhaps TRBD2 as D (5 bases). Germline V gives CDR1 GTSNPN, CDR2 SVGIG (reference sequence). CDR3 length equals 13 residues. Trimming shortened V by 5 bases and J by 3 bases, and 14 bases separated the two germline ends. This chain's CDR3 is CAWEKTGNYEQYF. CDR3 nucleotides: TGTGCCTGGGAAAAGACGGGAAACTACGAGCAGTACTTC.

V gene TRBV7-2 combines with J gene TRBJ2-3, with 9 bases matching TRBD1. The CDR3 is 16 residues long. With V trimmed by 1 base and J by 4 bases, 6 bases remained unmatched. CDR1 is SGHTA, CDR2 FQGNSA, per germline. The CDR3 nucleotides are TGTGCCAGCAGCTTAGTGGGGACAGGGCTCCCAGATACGCAGTATTTT. It is translated as CASSLVGTGLPDTQYF.

The chain carries TRBV27 and TRBJ1-1, with D hard to call. The V end lost 6 bases, the J end lost 1 base, and 15 bases lay between the germline ends. This CDR3 comprises 15 residues. CDR1 and CDR2 from the germline V gene are MNHEY and SMNVEV (reference sequence). The CDR3 sequence is CASRTFYRENTEAFF. For the CDR3, the DNA is TGTGCCAGCAGGACCTTCTATCGGGAGAACACTGAAGCTTTCTTT.

In the case of this clone: Relative to the germline gene, one junction end is altered; a read error may explain this. The chain carries TRBV5-5 and TRBJ1-1; D is possibly TRBD1 (6 bases). The CDR3 totals 13 residues. In germline, CDR1 is SGHKS, CDR2 YYEKEE (reference sequence). CDR3 protein: CACSPPGATEAFF. The CDR3 DNA reads as TGTGCCTGCAGCCCGCCAGGGGCCACTGAAGCTTTCTTT.

The chain carries TRBV7-9 and TRBJ2-3; 14 positions agree with TRBD2. With V trimmed by 5 bases and J by 1 base, 8 bases remained unmatched. The CDR3 spans 18 residues. Germline CDR1 SEHNR, CDR2 FQNEAQ (reference sequence). The CDR3 DNA is TGTGCCAGCAGCGATGGGACTAGCGGGGGACTAGGCACAGATACGCAGTATTTT. This encodes CASSDGTSGGLGTDTQYF.

The chain has TRBV9 and TRBJ1-2; 9 bases are a match to TRBD1. V shed 4 bases, J shed 8 bases, and the junction held 12 bases outside the gene matches. The germline CDR1 and CDR2 sequences are SGDLS and YYNGEE. This CDR3 has 15 residues. CDR3 loop: CASSPQQGAMGGYTF. CDR3 DNA: TGTGCCAGCAGCCCTCAACAGGGGGCGATGGGAGGCTACACCTTC.

The sample holds one count of this clone. V is TRBV29-1 and J is TRBJ2-7, with 9 positions matching TRBD1. The CDR3 contains 12 residues. Losses at the gene ends were 7 bases for V and 2 bases for J; bases not matched to a gene: 3. CDR1 is SQVTM, CDR2 ANQGSEA, per germline. The CDR3 DNA is TGCAGCGCACGGACAGGGGCCTACGAGCAGTACTTC. As protein: CSARTGAYEQYF.

About this clone: Other DNA sequences from this sample encode an identical CDR3 as well. The chain recombines TRBV19 with TRBJ2-5, with 7 nucleotides matching TRBD1. V lost 9 bases, J lost 5 bases, and 3 bases stayed unmatched. The germline gives CDR1 LNHDA, CDR2 SQIVND (reference sequence). This CDR3 region has 11 residues. CDR3 sequence: CASRQGETQYF. CDR3 DNA: TGTGCCAGCCGACAGGGTGAGACCCAGTACTTC.

The rearrangement links TRBV9 to TRBJ1-2, with D unresolved. Germline values: CDR1 SGDLS, CDR2 YYNGEE. With 0 bases removed from V and 8 bases from J, the gap between germline ends came to 11 bases. This CDR3 is built from 13 residues. CDR3 residues: CASSVVESVGYTF. The CDR3 DNA follows: TGTGCCAGCAGCGTAGTGGAGTCGGTCGGCTACACCTTC.

The chain couples TRBV7-7 to TRBJ2-7, with D possibly TRBD1 on 6 matching bases. Trimming stripped 6 bases from V and 3 bases from J, with 21 bases between. The CDR3 sequence is 16 residues long. Germline V gene lookup returns CDR1 SSHAT and CDR2 FNYEAQ (reference sequence). The CDR3 spells CASSRIRGRGLYEQYF. The CDR3 bases are TGTGCCAGCAGTAGAATACGGGGCAGGGGTCTCTACGAGCAGTACTTC.

The chain has TRBV19 and TRBJ1-4, with TRBD1 as a possible D gene (5 bases). Looked up from germline, CDR1 is LNHDA and CDR2 is SQIVND (reference sequence). This CDR3 spans 14 amino acids. Trimming left V 6 bases short and J 1 base short, with 9 bases between. CDR3 protein: CASRFGGTNEKLFF. In DNA form, the CDR3 reads TGTGCCAGTAGGTTCGGGGGAACTAATGAAAAACTGTTTTTT.

The CDR3 reads CASSLMVGTANYGYTF. The CDR3 DNA reads TGTGCCAGCAGCTTAATGGTTGGGACAGCTAACTATGGCTACACCTTC. This chain joins TRBV7-2 and TRBJ1-2; 7 nucleotides agree with TRBD1. The germline V gene encodes CDR1 SGHTA and CDR2 FQGNSA. This CDR3 has 16 amino acids. The trim removed 2 bases at V and 0 bases at J, leaving 6 bases unmatched.

The rearrangement uses TRBV5-5 and TRBJ2-3, with D perhaps matching TRBD1 (5 bases). Germline V gene sequence: CDR1 SGHKS, CDR2 YYEKEE (reference sequence). V was shortened by 1 base and J by 0 bases, with 12 bases between the two germline ends. The length of the CDR3 is 16 residues. The CDR3, as DNA: TGTGCCAGCAGCTTGCCGGACACTTCTAGCACAGATACGCAGTATTTT. Amino acid sequence: CASSLPDTSSTDTQYF.

The chain uses TRBV5-1 and TRBJ1-4; 8 bases agree with TRBD1. V was pared by 0 bases and J by 7 bases, with 5 bases of the junction left unmatched. Per the germline V gene, CDR1 is SGHRS and CDR2 is YFSETQ. The CDR3 extends over 15 amino acids. The CDR3 sequence: CASSLAPRGLEKLFF. The CDR3 nucleotides read TGCGCCAGCAGCTTGGCCCCCAGGGGGCTTGAAAAACTGTTTTTT.

The count of this clone is one. This chain links TRBV19 with TRBJ2-7; TRBD1 agrees at 10 bases. Germline V gene sequence: CDR1 LNHDA, CDR2 SQIVND (reference sequence). Unmatched junction bases numbered 9, after V lost 5 bases and J lost 5 bases. CDR3 size: 15 residues. In DNA form, the CDR3 reads TGTGCCAGTAGTGACCCCGGGACAGGGGCCCACGAGCAGTACTTC. This codes for CASSDPGTGAHEQYF. The full variable domain, with the rest looked up from reference TRBV19 and TRBJ2-7, is DGGITQSPKYLFRKEGQNVTLSCEQNLNHDAMYWYRQDPGQGLRLIYYSQIVNDFQKGDIAEGYSVSREKKESFPLTVTSAQKNPTAFYLCASSDPGTGAHEQYFGPGTRLTVT.

The V and J genes are TRBV2 and TRBJ2-2; 10 nucleotides match TRBD2. The CDR3 covers 17 residues. The germline gives CDR1 SNHLY, CDR2 FYNNEI. J gave up 1 base and V 3 bases, and 5 bases lay outside the gene matches. This CDR3 is CASSDVAGGWNTGELFF. The CDR3 nucleotides read TGTGCCAGCAGTGATGTAGCGGGGGGCTGGAACACCGGGGAGCTGTTTTTT.